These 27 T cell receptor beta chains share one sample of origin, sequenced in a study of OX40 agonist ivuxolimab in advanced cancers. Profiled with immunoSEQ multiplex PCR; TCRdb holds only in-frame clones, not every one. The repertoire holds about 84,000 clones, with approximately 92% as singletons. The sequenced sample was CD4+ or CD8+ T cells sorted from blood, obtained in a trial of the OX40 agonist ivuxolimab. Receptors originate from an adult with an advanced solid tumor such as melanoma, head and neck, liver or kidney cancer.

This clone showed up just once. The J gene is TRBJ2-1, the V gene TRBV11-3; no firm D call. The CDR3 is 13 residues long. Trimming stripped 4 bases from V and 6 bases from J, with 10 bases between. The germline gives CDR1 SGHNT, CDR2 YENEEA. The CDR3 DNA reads TGTGCCAGCAGCTCCGCGGACGGCAATGAGCAGTTCTTC. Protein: CASSSADGNEQFF.

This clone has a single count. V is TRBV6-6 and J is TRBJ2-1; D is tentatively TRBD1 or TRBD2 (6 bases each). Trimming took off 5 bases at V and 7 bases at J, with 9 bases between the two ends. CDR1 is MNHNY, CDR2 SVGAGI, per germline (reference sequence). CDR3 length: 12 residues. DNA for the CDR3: TGTGCCAGCAGTAGGGGGGAGAATGAGCAGTTCTTC. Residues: CASSRGENEQFF.

The CDR3 coding sequence is TGTGCCAGCAGCTTAGATGCAGGGGATACGCAGTATTTT. The encoded protein is CASSLDAGDTQYF. The V call is TRBV11-2, the J call TRBJ2-3; D is perhaps TRBD1 (5 bases). This CDR3 has 13 residues. Trimming left V 0 bases short and J 6 bases short, with 7 bases between. Germline V lookup: CDR1 SGHAT, CDR2 FQNNGV.

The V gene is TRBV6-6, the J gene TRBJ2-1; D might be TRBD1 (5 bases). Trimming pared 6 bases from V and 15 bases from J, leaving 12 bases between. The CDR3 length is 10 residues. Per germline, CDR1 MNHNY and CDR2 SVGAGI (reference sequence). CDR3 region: CASRDQGMFF. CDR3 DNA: TGTGCCAGCAGGGATCAGGGTATGTTCTTC.

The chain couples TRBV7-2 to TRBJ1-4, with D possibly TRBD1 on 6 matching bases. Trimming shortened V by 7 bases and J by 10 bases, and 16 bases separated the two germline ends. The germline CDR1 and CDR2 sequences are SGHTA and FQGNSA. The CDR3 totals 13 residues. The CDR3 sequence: CASTPGGRRKLFF. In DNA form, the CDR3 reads TGTGCCAGCACCCCCGGGGGGCGGCGAAAACTGTTTTTT.

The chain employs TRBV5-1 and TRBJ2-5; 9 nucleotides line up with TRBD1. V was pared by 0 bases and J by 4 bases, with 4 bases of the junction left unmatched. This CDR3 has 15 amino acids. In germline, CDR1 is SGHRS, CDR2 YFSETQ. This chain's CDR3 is CASSLDRTGAETQYF. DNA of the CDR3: TGCGCCAGCAGCTTGGACCGGACAGGGGCAGAGACCCAGTACTTC.

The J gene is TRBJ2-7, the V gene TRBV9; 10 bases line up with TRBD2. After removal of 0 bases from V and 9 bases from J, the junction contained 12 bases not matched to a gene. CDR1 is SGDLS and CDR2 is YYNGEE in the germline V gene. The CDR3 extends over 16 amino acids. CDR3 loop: CASSVGAGGPYQVQYF. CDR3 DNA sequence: TGTGCCAGCAGCGTAGGAGCGGGAGGGCCCTATCAAGTGCAGTACTTC.

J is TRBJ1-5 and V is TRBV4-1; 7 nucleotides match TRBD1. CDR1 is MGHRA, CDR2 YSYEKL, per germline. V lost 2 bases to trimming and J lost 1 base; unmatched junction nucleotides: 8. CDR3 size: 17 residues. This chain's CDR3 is CASSQRTTGASNQPQHF. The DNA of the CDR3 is TGCGCCAGCAGCCAAAGGACCACAGGGGCCAGCAATCAGCCCCAGCATTTT.

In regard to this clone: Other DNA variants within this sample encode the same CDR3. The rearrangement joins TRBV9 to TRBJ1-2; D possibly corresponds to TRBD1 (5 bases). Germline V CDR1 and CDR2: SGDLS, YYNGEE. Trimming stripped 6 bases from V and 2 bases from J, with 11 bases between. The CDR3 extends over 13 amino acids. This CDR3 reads CASTRDENYGYTF. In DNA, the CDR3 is TGTGCCAGCACCCGGGACGAGAACTATGGCTACACCTTC.

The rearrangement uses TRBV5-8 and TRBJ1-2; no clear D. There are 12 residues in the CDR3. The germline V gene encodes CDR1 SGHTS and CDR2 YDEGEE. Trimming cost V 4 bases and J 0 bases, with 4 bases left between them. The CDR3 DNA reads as TGTGCCAGCAGCACATCTAACTATGGCTACACCTTC. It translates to CASSTSNYGYTF.

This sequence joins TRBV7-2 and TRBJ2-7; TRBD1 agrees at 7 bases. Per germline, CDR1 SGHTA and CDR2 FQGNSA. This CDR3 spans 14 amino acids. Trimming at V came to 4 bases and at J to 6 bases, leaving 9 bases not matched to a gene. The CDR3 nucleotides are TGTGCCAGCAGCTACAGGGGTTCCTCGGGCGAGCAGTACTTC. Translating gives CASSYRGSSGEQYF.

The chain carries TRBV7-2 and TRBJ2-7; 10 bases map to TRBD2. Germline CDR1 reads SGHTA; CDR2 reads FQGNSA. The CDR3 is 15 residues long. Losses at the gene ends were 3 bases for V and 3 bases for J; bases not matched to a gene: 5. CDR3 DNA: TGTGCCAGCAGCTTCCCTAGCGGGGGTATCTACGAGCAGTACTTC. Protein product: CASSFPSGGIYEQYF. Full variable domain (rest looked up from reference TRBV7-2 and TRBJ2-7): GAGVSQSPSNKVTEKGKDVELRCDPISGHTALYWYRQSLGQGLEFLIYFQGNSAPDKSGLPSDRFSAERTGGSVSTLTIQRTQQEDSAVYLCASSFPSGGIYEQYFGPGTRLTVT.

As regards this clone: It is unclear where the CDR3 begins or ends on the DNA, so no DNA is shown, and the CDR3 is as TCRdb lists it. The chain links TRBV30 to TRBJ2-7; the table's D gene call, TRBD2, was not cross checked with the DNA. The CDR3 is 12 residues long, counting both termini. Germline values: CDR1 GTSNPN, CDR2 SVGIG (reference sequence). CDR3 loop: CAWGLGASGAHF.

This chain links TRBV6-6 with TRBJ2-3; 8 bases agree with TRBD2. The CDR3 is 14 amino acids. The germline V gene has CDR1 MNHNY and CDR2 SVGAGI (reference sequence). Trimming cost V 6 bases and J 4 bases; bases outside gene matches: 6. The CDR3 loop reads CASRPGGLADTQYF. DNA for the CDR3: TGTGCCAGCAGGCCGGGGGGGCTCGCAGATACGCAGTATTTT.

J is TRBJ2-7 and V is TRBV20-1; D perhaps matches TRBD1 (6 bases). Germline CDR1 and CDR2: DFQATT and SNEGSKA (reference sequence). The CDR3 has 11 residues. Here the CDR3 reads CTARGSYEQYF. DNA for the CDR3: TGCACAGCCAGGGGATCTTACGAGCAGTACTTC.

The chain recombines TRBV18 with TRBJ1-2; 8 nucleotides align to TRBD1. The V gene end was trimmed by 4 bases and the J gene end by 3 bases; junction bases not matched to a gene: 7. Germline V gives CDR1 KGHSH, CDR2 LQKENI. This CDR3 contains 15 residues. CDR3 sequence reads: CASSLQGAGDYGYTF. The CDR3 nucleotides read TGTGCCAGCTCACTCCAGGGGGCTGGAGACTATGGCTACACCTTC. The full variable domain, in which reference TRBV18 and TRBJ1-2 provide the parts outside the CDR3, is NAGVMQNPRHLVRRRGQEARLRCSPMKGHSHVYWYRQLPEEGLKFMVYLQKENIIDESGMPKERFSAEFPKEGPSILRIQQVVRGDSAAYFCASSLQGAGDYGYTFGSGTRLTVV.

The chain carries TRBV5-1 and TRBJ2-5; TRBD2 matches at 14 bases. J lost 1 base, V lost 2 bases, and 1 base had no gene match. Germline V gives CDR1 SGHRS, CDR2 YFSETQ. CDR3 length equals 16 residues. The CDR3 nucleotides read TGCGCCAGCAGCTTTGGACTAGCGGGGGGCCAAGAGACCCAGTACTTC. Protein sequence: CASSFGLAGGQETQYF.

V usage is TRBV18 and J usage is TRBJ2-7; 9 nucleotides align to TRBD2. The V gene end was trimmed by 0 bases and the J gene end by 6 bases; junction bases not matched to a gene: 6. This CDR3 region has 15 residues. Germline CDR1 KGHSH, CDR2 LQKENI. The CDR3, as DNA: TGTGCCAGCTCACCACCGGCGGGAGGGTCGGGCGAGCAGTACTTC. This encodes CASSPPAGGSGEQYF.

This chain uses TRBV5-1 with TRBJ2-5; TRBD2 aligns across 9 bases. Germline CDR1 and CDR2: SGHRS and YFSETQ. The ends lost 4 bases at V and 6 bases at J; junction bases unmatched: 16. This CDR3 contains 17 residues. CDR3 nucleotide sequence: TGCGCCAGCAGCCGGGGAGAAGGGCGGGAGGGGATGAAGACCCAGTACTTC. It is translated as CASSRGEGREGMKTQYF.

The CDR3 here is CASSGTVNSPLHF. CDR3 nucleotide sequence: TGTGCCAGCAGTGGGACAGTCAATTCACCCCTCCACTTT. The rearrangement uses TRBV2 and TRBJ1-6; D may be TRBD1 (6 bases). Germline V gene data show CDR1 as SNHLY and CDR2 as FYNNEI. V gave up 4 bases and J gave up 7 bases, with 8 bases separating them. This CDR3 has 13 residues.

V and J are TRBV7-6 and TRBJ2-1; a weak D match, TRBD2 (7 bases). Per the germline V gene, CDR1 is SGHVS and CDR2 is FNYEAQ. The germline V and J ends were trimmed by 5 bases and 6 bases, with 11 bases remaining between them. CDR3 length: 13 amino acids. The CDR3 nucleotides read TGTGCCAGCAGCAATAGGGGGGGCAATGAGCAGTTCTTC. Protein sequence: CASSNRGGNEQFF.

The CDR3 here is CASGLPTGQPEKLFF. The CDR3 region has the DNA TGTGCCAGCGGATTGCCGACCGGCCAGCCCGAAAAACTGTTTTTT. The chain uses TRBV6-5 and TRBJ1-4; D uncertain. This CDR3 has 15 residues. V was trimmed by 8 bases and J by 8 bases, leaving 21 bases between them. Germline V gives CDR1 MNHEY, CDR2 SVGAGI.

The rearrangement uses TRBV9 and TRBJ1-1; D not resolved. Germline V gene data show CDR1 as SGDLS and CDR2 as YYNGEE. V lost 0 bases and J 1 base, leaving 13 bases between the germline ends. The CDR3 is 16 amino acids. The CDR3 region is CASSVGGWTGNTEAFF. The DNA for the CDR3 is TGTGCCAGCAGCGTAGGAGGATGGACGGGGAACACTGAAGCTTTCTTT.

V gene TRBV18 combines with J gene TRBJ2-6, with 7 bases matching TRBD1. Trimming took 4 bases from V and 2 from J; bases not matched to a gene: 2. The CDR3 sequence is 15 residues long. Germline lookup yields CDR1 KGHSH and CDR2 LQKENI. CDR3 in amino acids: CASSRQGTGANVLTF. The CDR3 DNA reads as TGTGCCAGCTCACGACAGGGAACTGGGGCCAACGTCCTGACTTTC.

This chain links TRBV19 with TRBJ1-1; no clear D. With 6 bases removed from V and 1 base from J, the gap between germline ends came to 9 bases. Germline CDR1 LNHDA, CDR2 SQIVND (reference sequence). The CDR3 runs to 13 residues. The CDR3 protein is CASSAGKNTEAFF. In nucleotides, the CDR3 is TGTGCCAGTAGCGCGGGTAAGAACACTGAAGCTTTCTTT.

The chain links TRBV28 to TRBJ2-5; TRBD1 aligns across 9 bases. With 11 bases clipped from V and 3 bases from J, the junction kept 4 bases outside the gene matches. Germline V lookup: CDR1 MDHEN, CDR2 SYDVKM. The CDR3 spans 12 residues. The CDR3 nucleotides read TGTGCCGGCCGGACAGGGGAAGAGACCCAGTACTTC. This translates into CAGRTGEETQYF.

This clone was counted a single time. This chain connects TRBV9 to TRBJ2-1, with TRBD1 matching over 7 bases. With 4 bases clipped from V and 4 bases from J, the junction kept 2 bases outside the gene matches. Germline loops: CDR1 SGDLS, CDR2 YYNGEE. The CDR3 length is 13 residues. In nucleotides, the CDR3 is TGTGCCAGCAGCTTGGGACAGTACAATGAGCAGTTCTTC. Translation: CASSLGQYNEQFF.